The rows below give T cell receptor beta chains drawn from one sample of a study of blood T cell repertoires in COVID-19. Data came from immunoSEQ multiplex PCR; TCRdb stores just in-frame clones and leaves some out. The table has about 200,000 clones, about nine tenths seen once; the top ten hold 2% to 2.5%. Specimen: peripheral blood. The receptor set was obtained from a woman aged 50 to 60 with acute or convalescent COVID-19. Both conserved end residues are part of each CDR3. A D gene is named only where the DNA matches it firmly. For some rows the clone size is stated as once, few or many, or as a class when expanded; others skip it.

J,size,V,D,DNA,CDR3
TRBJ1-3,few,TRBV6-1,TRBD1,TGTGCCAGCAGTGAAGCGACAGGGACGGGAAACACCATATATTTT,CASSEATGTGNTIYF
TRBJ2-6,.,TRBV5-1,.,TGCGCCAGCAGTCTATTAGATTCTGGGGCCAACGTCCTGACTTTC,CASSLLDSGANVLTF
TRBJ1-5,.,TRBV4-3,TRBD1,TGCGCCAGCAGCCAAGATCTAGGCAGGGGGTATCAGCCCCAGCATTTT,CASSQDLGRGYQPQHF
TRBJ2-3,.,TRBV9,TRBD2,TGTGCCAGCAGCGTAGTCTTCCCTAGCGGGGAGGTGGGAGATACGCAGTATTTT,CASSVVFPSGEVGDTQYF
TRBJ1-1,.,TRBV25-1,.,TGTGCCAGCAGTGGCTCCCTTTACTGGGGCGCTGAAGCTTTCTTT,CASSGSLYWGAEAFF
TRBJ2-5,.,TRBV10-3,.,TGTGCCATCAGTGACCGGGGGGAGACCCAGTACTTC,CAISDRGETQYF
TRBJ2-2,once,TRBV3-1/TRBV3-2,.,TGTGCCAGCAGGGCGGGGGCCGCGAACACCGGGGAGCTGTTTTTT,CASRAGAANTGELFF
TRBJ2-1,.,TRBV11-3,.,TGTGCCAGCAGGGGAGTGGGGGCGAGGTCCTACAATGAGCAGTTCTTC,CASRGVGARSYNEQFF
TRBJ2-4,.,TRBV6-6,TRBD2,TGTGCCAGCAGTTACTCTAGCGGGAGTACCAAAAACATTCAGTACTTC,CASSYSSGSTKNIQYF
TRBJ1-1,.,TRBV5-1,TRBD1,TGCGCCAGCAGCTGGACAGGGGAACCGATGAACACTGAAGCTTTCTTT,CASSWTGEPMNTEAFF
TRBJ1-2,.,TRBV4-3,TRBD1,TGCGCCAGCAGCCAAGAAAGTCCTCTGGCAGGGGGCGTTTTTGGCTACACCTTC,CASSQESPLAGGVFGYTF
TRBJ1-1,.,TRBV29-1,.,TGCAGCGTTGAGGGGGCGCATAGTTGGGGCACTGAAGCTTTCTTT,CSVEGAHSWGTEAFF
TRBJ2-7,.,TRBV11-2,.,TGTGCCAGCAGCACCCGGGACACAGCCTACGAGCAGTACTTC,CASSTRDTAYEQYF
TRBJ2-7,.,TRBV6-1,TRBD2,TGTGCCAGCAGTGAATTCAGAAGCGGGGGTTACGAGCAGTACTTC,CASSEFRSGGYEQYF
TRBJ2-7,.,TRBV5-4,.,TGTGCCAGCAGCTTCGACGACAGGAACTGTGAATTC,CASSFDDRNCEF
TRBJ1-5,.,TRBV2,TRBD1,TGTGCCAGCAGTGAAGTGGGACAGAATCAGCCCCAGCATTTT,CASSEVGQNQPQHF
TRBJ1-1,.,TRBV19,TRBD1,TGTGCCAGTCAGGGGGGTTTAATCTACACTGAAGCTTTCTTT,CASQGGLIYTEAFF
TRBJ1-6,.,TRBV11-2,.,TGTGCCAGCAGCTCACAGGGAGAGTCCTATAATTCACCCCTCCACTTT,CASSSQGESYNSPLHF
TRBJ2-3,.,TRBV11-2,TRBD2,TGTGCCAGCAGCCACCCCGGGACTAGCGGGCCACTCACAGATACGCAGTATTTT,CASSHPGTSGPLTDTQYF
TRBJ2-1,.,TRBV2,TRBD2,TGTGCCAGTGGCGGAGCGGGAGGACGGAATGAGCAGTTCTTC,CASGGAGGRNEQFF
TRBJ1-4,.,TRBV27,TRBD1,TGTGCCAGCAGTTTTCGGGTGACGACAGGGAAGGAGGGGGCAACTAATGAAAAACTGTTTTTT,CASSFRVTTGKEGATNEKLFF